This T cell receptor beta chain was captured by sequencing in a study of blood T cell repertoires in COVID-19. For the study at large: Some COVID-19 samples were acute and others convalescent; all came from the United States, Italy and Spain. Nucleic acid was either cDNA or gDNA, and it came from T cells, B-cell-depleted T cells, or PBMCs.

CDR3 length equals 14 residues. V was trimmed by 3 bases and J by 2 bases, leaving 10 bases between them. Germline CDR1 MGHRA, CDR2 YSYEKL. Authors' data handling: The assay estimated nucleated cells by amplifying reference gene primers. Generated by immunoSEQ multiplex PCR, the TCRdb table keeps only in-frame clones and is missing some. Clone size and V and J calls were adopted from that table, with D and trimming inferred from the DNA. The data show about 120,000 clones, roughly three quarters seen once. This clone was observed a single time. The receptor comes from a human donor in a cohort sampled during active COVID-19. Sample: peripheral blood. The gene calls are TRBV4-1 and TRBJ2-5; possibly TRBD1 for D (6 bases). CDR3 loop: CASSHADRQETQYF. DNA of the CDR3: TGCGCCAGCAGCCATGCCGACAGGCAAGAGACCCAGTACTTC.